This is a list of T cell receptor beta chains from one sample in a study of shared clonotypes between healthy human individuals. The table came from immunoSEQ multiplex PCR; TCRdb's copy has only in-frame clones and leaves some out. The repertoire includes 450,000 to 500,000 clones, roughly 80% of them detected once, and around 12% sits in the top ten. Sequencing was done on a sample of PBMCs. These receptors all come from a woman in her thirties or forties in good health. Some clones in this sample may be carry-over from other donors' samples. The CDR3 runs from the conserved cysteine through the conserved F or W. The D gene is left open where the match is weak.

D gene,J gene,V gene,CDR3 DNA,CDR3 protein
TRBD2,TRBJ2-7,TRBV28,TGTGCCAGCAGTTTTCCCAGCGGGAGTCGCTACGAGCAGTACTTC,CASSFPSGSRYEQYF
NA,TRBJ1-5,TRBV6-1,TGTGCCAGCAGTGAATCTCCTGGGGCGTCCAATCAGCCCCAGCATTTT,CASSESPGASNQPQHF
NA,TRBJ2-7,TRBV29-1,TGCAGCGTTGGAGGCGGCTCCTACGAGCAGTACTTC,CSVGGGSYEQYF
NA,TRBJ1-1,TRBV11-2,TGTGCCAGCAGCTGGGGGCAAACTGAAGCTTTCTTT,CASSWGQTEAFF
NA,TRBJ2-7,TRBV4-3,TGCGCCAGCAGCCAAGATGGGGGGCGCGAGCAGTACTTC,CASSQDGGREQYF
NA,TRBJ2-7,TRBV14,TGTGCCAGCAGCCAATCCCCAAAGGGACCCTCCTACGAGCAGTACTTC,CASSQSPKGPSYEQYF
NA,TRBJ1-2,TRBV6-1,TGTGCCAGCAGTGAAGGGGTTGGGTGGTATGGCTACACCTTC,CASSEGVGWYGYTF
NA,TRBJ2-1,TRBV7-2,TGTGCCAGCAGCCCTAGTCCCGCAGGGTGGGGTGAGCAGTTCTTC,CASSPSPAGWGEQFF
NA,TRBJ1-1,TRBV14,TGTGCCAGCAGCCAAGGCGGGTGGGGTGAAGCTTTCTTT,CASSQGGWGEAFF
NA,TRBJ1-3,TRBV7-2,TGCGCCAGCAGCTTAGTTCGGCCGGGGGGCTCTGGAAACACCATATATTTT,CASSLVRPGGSGNTIYF
TRBD1,TRBJ2-7,TRBV19,TGTGCCAGTAGAAATCCCGATCCCGGGACAGGGACCTACGAGCAGTACTTC,CASRNPDPGTGTYEQYF
TRBD1,TRBJ1-4,TRBV2,TGTGCCAGCAGTGAGGGGACAGGGTATGGTGAAAAACTGTTTTTT,CASSEGTGYGEKLFF
TRBD2,TRBJ2-7,TRBV10-3,TGTGCCATCAGTGAGTACATAGCGGGAGGAGCCTACGAGCAGTACTTC,CAISEYIAGGAYEQYF
NA,TRBJ2-7,TRBV7-2,TGTGCCAGCAGCTTAGGAGGTTTCTCCTACGAGCAGTACTTC,CASSLGGFSYEQYF
TRBD1,TRBJ2-1,TRBV2,TGTGCCAGCAGTCTCAGGGGGACAATTAATGAGCAGTTCTTC,CASSLRGTINEQFF
NA,TRBJ2-3,TRBV9,TGTGCCAGCAGTTCCTTGGGCCATAGCACAGATACGCAGTATTTT,CASSSLGHSTDTQYF